Included here is one T cell receptor (beta chain) sequence, with context. Antigen: not known. Germline-derived CDR1 and CDR2 are MNHEY and SMNVEV (reference sequence). Trimming cost V 6 bases and J 5 bases; bases outside gene matches: 9. This CDR3 is built from 15 residues. Prepared libraries of TCR beta cDNA carried unique molecular identifiers. TCRdb re-called the PCR reads through MiXCR, storing one row per CDR3 protein. The sample includes about 380,000 distinct CDR3 sequences, 30% to 45% of them seen just once. The sample originates from a study of post-analysis software for immune sequencing data. Regarding the study as a whole: The study found TRBV5-6, TRBV5-1 and TRBV20-1 among four to six TRBV segments more frequent in patients than controls.

The receptor's source is a girl between 5 and 17 years old with multiple sclerosis. The chain links TRBV27 to TRBJ2-1; 8 bases align to TRBD2. The specimen was blood. CDR3 amino acids: CASRTTGGPHNEQFF. The CDR3 coding sequence is TGTGCCAGCAGGACTACGGGGGGGCCCCACAATGAGCAGTTCTTC.